This TCR beta chain was sequenced in a study of vaccination and CD4 T cells after COVID-19. Across the study: Overlapping spike peptides served as the stimulus for the cells. These peptides came from SARS-CoV-2 and from the common cold coronaviruses HCoV-NL63, HCoV-OC43 and HCoV-229E.

Details on this clonotype: Its antigen is as yet unknown.

Germline values: CDR1 MNHEY, CDR2 SVGAGI. The ends were cut back, 3 bases at V and 0 bases at J, with 9 bases in the middle. CDR3 length: 14 residues. Oncomine TCR Beta short-read sequencing was applied to DNA from cultured CD4+ T cells. MiXCR, applied by TCRdb to the PCR reads, yields one record per CDR3 protein. This sample yields approximately 20,000 distinct CDR3 sequences, of which roughly 50% are seen a single time; 2.5% belongs to the top ten. Documented treatment: approximately nine-day PBMC culture with coronavirus spike peptide pools or control peptides (ViraFEST assay). ViraFEST used peptide pools to expand antigen-specific T cells, then sequenced TCRs.

The sequence was collected from a human donor who had recovered from COVID-19. The gene calls are TRBV6-5 and TRBJ2-7, with D perhaps TRBD2 (6 bases). The sample here was CD4+ T cells from blood, cultured in vitro, taken after SARS-CoV-2 vaccination. CDR3 protein: CASSYREDSYEQYF. CDR3 bases: TGTGCCAGCAGTTATAGGGAGGACTCCTACGAGCAGTACTTC.